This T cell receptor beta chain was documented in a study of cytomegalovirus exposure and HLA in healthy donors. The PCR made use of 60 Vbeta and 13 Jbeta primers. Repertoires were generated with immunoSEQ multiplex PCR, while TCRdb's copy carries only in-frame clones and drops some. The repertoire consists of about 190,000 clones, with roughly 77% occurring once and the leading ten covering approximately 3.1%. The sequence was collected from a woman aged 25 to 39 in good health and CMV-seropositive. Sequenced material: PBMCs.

CDR3 in amino acids: CASSQDFSGRAYNEQFF. For the CDR3, the DNA is TGCGCCAGCAGCCAAGACTTTAGCGGCAGGGCCTACAATGAGCAGTTCTTC. The genes are TRBV4-1 and TRBJ2-1; the D gene is possibly TRBD2 (6 bases). Per the germline V gene, CDR1 is MGHRA and CDR2 is YSYEKL. CDR3 size: 17 residues. Trimming stripped 0 bases from V and 2 bases from J, with 14 bases between.